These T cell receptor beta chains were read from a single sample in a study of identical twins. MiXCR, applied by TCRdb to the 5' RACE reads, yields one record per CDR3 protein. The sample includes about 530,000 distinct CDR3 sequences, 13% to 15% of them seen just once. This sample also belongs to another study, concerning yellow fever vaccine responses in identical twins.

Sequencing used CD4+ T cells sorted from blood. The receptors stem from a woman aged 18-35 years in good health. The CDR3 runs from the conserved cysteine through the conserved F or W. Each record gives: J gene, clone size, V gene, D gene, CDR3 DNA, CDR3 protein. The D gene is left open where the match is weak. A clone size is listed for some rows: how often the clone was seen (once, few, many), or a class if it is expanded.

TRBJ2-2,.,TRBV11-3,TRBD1,TGTGCCAGCAGCTTGGACGACAGGGTCAGGGCCGGGGAGCTGTTTTTT,CASSLDDRVRAGELFF
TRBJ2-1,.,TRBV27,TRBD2,TGTGCCAGCAGACCCGATAGCGGGGGGGCGGGCAATGAGCAGTTCTTC,CASRPDSGGAGNEQFF
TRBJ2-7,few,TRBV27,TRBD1,TGTGCCAGCAGTTACTGGACAGGGAGGTCCTACGAGCAGTACTTC,CASSYWTGRSYEQYF
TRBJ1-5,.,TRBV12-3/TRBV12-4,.,TGTGCCAGCAGAGGGAGAGGGGAGGAACAGCCCCAGCATTTT,CASRGRGEEQPQHF
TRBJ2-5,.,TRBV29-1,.,TGCAGCGTCGCGGCACCGGGACATATACAAGAGACCCAGTACTTC,CSVAAPGHIQETQYF
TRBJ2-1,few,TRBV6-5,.,TGTGCCAGCAGTGAGGGACCCTCGCAGTTCTTC,CASSEGPSQFF
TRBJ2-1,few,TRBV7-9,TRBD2,TGTGCCAGCAGCTCTCGACTAGCGGGAGTATACAATGAGCAGTTCTTC,CASSSRLAGVYNEQFF
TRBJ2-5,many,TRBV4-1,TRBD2,TGCGCCAGCAGCCAAGATTCACGGGGGGGCGTCAAGACCCAGTACTTC,CASSQDSRGGVKTQYF
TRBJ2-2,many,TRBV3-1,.,TGTGCCAGCAGCCAAGATTCGAACACCGGGGAGCTGTTTTTT,CASSQDSNTGELFF
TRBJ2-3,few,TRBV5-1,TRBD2,TGCGCCAGCAGCGTCGGGACTAGCGGTAGCACAGATACGCAGTATTTT,CASSVGTSGSTDTQYF
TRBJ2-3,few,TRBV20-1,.,TGCAGTGCCCCCCCGCAGGGAATGAGTACAGATACGCAGTATTTT,CSAPPQGMSTDTQYF
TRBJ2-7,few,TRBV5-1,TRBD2,TGCGCCAGCAGCTTGACTGGAAGGAGCGGGGAAAGAAAATACTACGAGCAGTACTTC,CASSLTGRSGERKYYEQYF
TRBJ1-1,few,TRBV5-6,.,TGTGCCAGCAGCTGGATAACGGCAAGCACTGAAGCTTTCTTT,CASSWITASTEAFF
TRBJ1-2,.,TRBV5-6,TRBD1,TGTGCCAGCAGCCTAACGCCGGGACAGGGAAGTTATGGCTACACCTTC,CASSLTPGQGSYGYTF
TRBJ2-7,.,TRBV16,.,TGTGCCAGCAGCCAAGCACAGGGGAGGACCTACGAGCAGTACTTC,CASSQAQGRTYEQYF
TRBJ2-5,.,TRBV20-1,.,TGCAGTGCTAGAGCGAGCGGAGAAGAGACCCAGTACTTC,CSARASGEETQYF
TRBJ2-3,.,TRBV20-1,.,TGCAGTGCTAGATCTGCGGGGAACACAGATACGCAGTATTTT,CSARSAGNTDTQYF
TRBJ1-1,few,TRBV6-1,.,TGTGCCAGCAGGGGAGGGGGTATGGGCACTGAAGCTTTCTTT,CASRGGGMGTEAFF
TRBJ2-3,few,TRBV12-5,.,TGTGCTAGTGGACTCCGAAACACAGATACGCAGTATTTT,CASGLRNTDTQYF
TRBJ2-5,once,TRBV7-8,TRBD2,TGTGCCAGCACCCCTAGCGGGAGGGCACGAGAGACCCAGTACTTC,CASTPSGRARETQYF
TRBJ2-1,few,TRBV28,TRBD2,TGTGCCAGCAGTTTGCCTAGCGGGGGGCGTATTGAGCAGTTCTTC,CASSLPSGGRIEQFF
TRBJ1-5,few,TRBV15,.,TGTGCCACCAGCTTGGGGACACCGTATAGCAATCAGCCCCAGCATTTT,CATSLGTPYSNQPQHF
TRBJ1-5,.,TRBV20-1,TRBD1,TGCAGTGCGCGGACAGGGGGCTCGAATCAGCCCCAGCATTTT,CSARTGGSNQPQHF
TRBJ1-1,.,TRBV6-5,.,TGTGCCAGCAGTTACTCGAATACTCCGAACACTGAAGCTTTCTTT,CASSYSNTPNTEAFF
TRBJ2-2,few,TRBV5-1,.,TGCGCCAGCAGCCCCATTGGACAGAACACCGGGGAGCTGTTTTTT,CASSPIGQNTGELFF
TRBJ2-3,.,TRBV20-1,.,TGCAGTGCTAGTGGGACGGGGGCCACAGATACGCAGTATTTT,CSASGTGATDTQYF
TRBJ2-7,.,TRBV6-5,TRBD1,TGTGCCAGCAGTTACAGGCAGGGGGATTACGAGCAGTACTTC,CASSYRQGDYEQYF
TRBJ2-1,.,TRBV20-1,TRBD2,TGCAGTGCTAGAGATTTGGGGGGCGGGAGGGTTTACAATGAGCAGTTCTTC,CSARDLGGGRVYNEQFF